This T cell receptor (beta chain) was sequenced for a study of blood T cells in healthy people across ages. Study-wide findings and caveats: In long-lived donors, naive CD4+ cell counts and diversity exceeded those of aged donors. PBMCs went unsorted, and a conclusive naive versus antigen-experienced comparison was therefore prevented. Age brought a roughly linear fall in TCR beta diversity measured per million T cells.

The second PCR ran 7 to 11 cycles with a sample-barcoded 5' primer and J-beta primers. Each cDNA molecule, via a template-switch adaptor with 12 random nucleotides, was tagged. A single record per CDR3 protein comes from TCRdb applying MiXCR to the 5' RACE reads. The sample lists about 970,000 distinct CDR3 sequences, roughly 51% occurring once. Note on this clonotype: Its antigen is undetermined.

The receptor was derived from an older woman in good health. The sequenced material came from blood.

The CDR3 coding sequence is TGTGCCAGCAGCGTAGAGGTGGCTAGTTCGAGCGAGCAGTACTTC. As protein: CASSVEVASSSEQYF. V is TRBV9 and J is TRBJ2-4; no firm D call. The tail of the sequence fits TRBJ2-7 better, so the J call may be wrong. The CDR3 sequence is 15 residues long. The germline CDR1 and CDR2 sequences are SGDLS and YYNGEE.